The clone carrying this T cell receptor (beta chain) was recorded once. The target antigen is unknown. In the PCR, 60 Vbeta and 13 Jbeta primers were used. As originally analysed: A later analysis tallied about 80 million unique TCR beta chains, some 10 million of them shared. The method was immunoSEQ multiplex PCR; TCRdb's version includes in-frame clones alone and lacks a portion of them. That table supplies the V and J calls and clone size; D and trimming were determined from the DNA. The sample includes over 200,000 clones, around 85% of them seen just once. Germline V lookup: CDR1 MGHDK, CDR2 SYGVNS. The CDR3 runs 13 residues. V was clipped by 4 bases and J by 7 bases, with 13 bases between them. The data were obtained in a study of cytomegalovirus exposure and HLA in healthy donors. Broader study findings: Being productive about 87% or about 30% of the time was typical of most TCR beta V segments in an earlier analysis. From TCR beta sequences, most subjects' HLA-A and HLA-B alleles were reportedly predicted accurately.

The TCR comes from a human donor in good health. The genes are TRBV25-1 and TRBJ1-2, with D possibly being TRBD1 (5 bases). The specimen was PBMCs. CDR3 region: CASSVGGFGGYTF. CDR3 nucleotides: TGTGCCAGCAGTGTTGGGGGGTTCGGTGGCTACACCTTC.